One T cell receptor (beta chain) is described in this entry. The target antigen is unknown. This entry is derived from a study of cytomegalovirus exposure and HLA in healthy donors. The germline V and J ends were trimmed by 2 bases and 3 bases, with 6 bases remaining between them. This CDR3 has 13 amino acids. The germline CDR1 and CDR2 sequences are MNHNY and SVGAGI (reference sequence). PCR involved 60 Vbeta and 13 Jbeta primers. Profiling relied on immunoSEQ multiplex PCR, and the TCRdb table lists in-frame clones only, not all of them. Among 150,000 or so clones listed, roughly 80% were seen once. Study results and caveats: Donor immune exposure was known only as CMV serostatus. It was likely that a cluster of highly shared sequence variants was a sequencing artifact. Analyses of presence and absence presupposed an approximately uniform sequencing depth across donors.

The chain combines TRBV6-6 with TRBJ2-3, with D tentatively TRBD1 (5 bases). Specimen: PBMCs. The clonotype comes from a woman aged 45-59 years in good health and CMV-seropositive. The CDR3 region has the DNA TGTGCCAGCAGTTACAAGGGGACAGATACGCAGTATTTT. As protein: CASSYKGTDTQYF.